The next 20 T cell receptor beta chains were all read from a single sample in a study of T cells in localized non-small cell lung cancer. Libraries were prepared by immunoSEQ multiplex PCR; TCRdb keeps only in-frame clonotypes and omits some of them. The profile shows approximately 2,300 clones, approximately 25% of them singletons. The source material was lung tumor tissue, sampled before any cancer treatment. These receptors were collected from a woman aged 35 to 69 with stage II lung adenocarcinoma.

The DNA of the CDR3 is TGTGCCAGCAGCCGGTACAGGGGGGAGGACACCGGGGAGCTGTTTTTT. Amino acid sequence: CASSRYRGEDTGELFF. V usage is TRBV11-3 and J usage is TRBJ2-2, with TRBD1 matching over 8 bases. Germline CDR1 and CDR2: SGHNT and YENEEA. This CDR3 has 16 residues. V gave up 5 bases and J gave up 3 bases; unmatched junction bases: 8.

Within the sample, this clone is large. This sequence joins TRBV9 and TRBJ2-7; D remains unclear. Germline loops: CDR1 SGDLS, CDR2 YYNGEE. Trimming stripped 0 bases from V and 0 bases from J, with 10 bases between. The CDR3 contains 15 residues. The DNA of the CDR3 is TGTGCCAGCAGCGTAGACGCAGGTGACTCCTACGAGCAGTACTTC. Protein sequence: CASSVDAGDSYEQYF.

The chain recombines TRBV5-1 with TRBJ1-4, with 7 bases aligning to TRBD1. Trimming at V came to 4 bases and at J to 0 bases, leaving 3 bases not matched to a gene. Germline values: CDR1 SGHRS, CDR2 YFSETQ. This CDR3 is built from 15 residues. The CDR3 DNA follows: TGCGCCAGCAGCCCAACAGGGGCAACTAATGAAAAACTGTTTTTT. Its protein is CASSPTGATNEKLFF.

By share, this clone counts as medium-sized. The chain joins TRBV4-1 to TRBJ2-7; D not certain. The V and J ends lost 1 base and 4 bases respectively, with 11 bases between them. Germline V gene data show CDR1 as MGHRA and CDR2 as YSYEKL. This CDR3 has 14 amino acids. The CDR3 DNA sequence: TGCGCCAGCAGCCAAGTTAAGGGCTCTTACGAGCAGTACTTC. Translating it yields CASSQVKGSYEQYF.

The table lists this clone with a few counts. This chain connects TRBV19 to TRBJ1-3; a weak D match, TRBD1 (6 bases). Germline assignment: CDR1 LNHDA and CDR2 SQIVND (reference sequence). The CDR3 is 16 residues long. The germline V and J ends were trimmed by 4 bases and 0 bases, with 13 bases remaining between them. The CDR3 DNA is TGTGCCAGTAGTACCCGACAGGACGGCTCTGGAAACACCATATATTTT. Encoded protein: CASSTRQDGSGNTIYF.

This clone was detected only a few times. The chain couples TRBV11-3 to TRBJ2-7, with D possibly TRBD2 on 5 matching bases. Germline V CDR1 and CDR2: SGHNT, YENEEA. The CDR3 loop spans 14 amino acids. Trimming took off 4 bases at V and 2 bases at J, with 12 bases between the two ends. The CDR3 region has the DNA TGTGCCAGCAGCTCCCGACTACCCCCCTACGAGCAGTACTTC. As protein: CASSSRLPPYEQYF.

In its sample, this clone was seen a few times. V and J are TRBV11-3 and TRBJ2-1; 12 nucleotides align to TRBD2. Germline CDR1 and CDR2: SGHNT and YENEEA. Germline trimming cut 5 bases from V and 8 bases from J; bases unmatched to any gene: 4. The CDR3 length is 14 residues. CDR3 region: CASSPTSGRDEQFF. Written as DNA, the CDR3 is TGTGCCAGCAGCCCGACTAGCGGGAGAGATGAGCAGTTCTTC. Based on the CDR3 plus reference TRBV11-3 and TRBJ2-1, the full variable domain is EAGVVQSPRYKIIEKKQPVAFWCNPISGHNTLYWYLQNLGQGPELLIRYENEEAVDDSQLPKDRFSAERLKGVDSTLKIQPAELGDSAVYLCASSPTSGRDEQFFGPGTRLTVL.

This clone is large. The chain is built from TRBV6-8 and TRBJ2-1; D remains ambiguous. The CDR3 consists of 13 residues. Germline V gene data show CDR1 as MNHGY and CDR2 as SAAAGT. V was cut by 5 bases and J by 6 bases, with 11 bases left in between. This chain's CDR3 is CASSTKGGNEQFF. CDR3 bases: TGTGCCAGCAGTACTAAAGGTGGCAATGAGCAGTTCTTC.

This clone has a handful of counts. This chain links TRBV6-8 with TRBJ1-2; the match to TRBD1 covers 8 bases. The CDR3 has 15 amino acids. The V gene's germline CDR1 is MNHGY and CDR2 SAAAGT. V was pared by 0 bases and J by 8 bases, with 8 bases of the junction left unmatched. Written as DNA, the CDR3 is TGTGCCAGCAGTTACTCTCCGGGACAGGCAGGAGGCTACACCTTC. This codes for CASSYSPGQAGGYTF.

This clone was seen only a few times. This rearrangement joins TRBV11-3 to TRBJ1-2, with D unclear. The CDR3 contains 14 residues. Germline lookup yields CDR1 SGHNT and CDR2 YENEEA. V was clipped by 3 bases and J by 3 bases, with 11 bases between them. CDR3 sequence reads: CASSLRATDYGYTF. The CDR3 bases are TGTGCCAGCAGCTTGCGGGCTACGGACTATGGCTACACCTTC. Drawing the rest from reference TRBV11-3 and TRBJ1-2, the complete variable domain is EAGVVQSPRYKIIEKKQPVAFWCNPISGHNTLYWYLQNLGQGPELLIRYENEEAVDDSQLPKDRFSAERLKGVDSTLKIQPAELGDSAVYLCASSLRATDYGYTFGSGTRLTVV.

The V and J genes are TRBV28 and TRBJ2-1; D possibly corresponds to TRBD1 (6 bases). The CDR3 covers 15 residues. The germline V gene encodes CDR1 MDHEN and CDR2 SYDVKM. Deletions cut 3 bases from V and 3 bases from J, with 12 bases between. The CDR3 coding sequence is TGTGCCAGCAGTTTTTCACGACAGGACTACAATGAGCAGTTCTTC. It is translated as CASSFSRQDYNEQFF.

This clone was counted only a few times. The chain uses TRBV6-8 and TRBJ1-4; D is possibly TRBD1 (6 bases). The germline V gene has CDR1 MNHGY and CDR2 SAAAGT. V lost 6 bases to trimming and J lost 2 bases, with 16 bases between them. CDR3 length: 16 amino acids. CDR3 coding DNA: TGTGCCAGCAGCTGGGGGACACATGAGACTAATGAAAAACTGTTTTTT. It is translated as CASSWGTHETNEKLFF.

This clone occurred a few times. The chain is built from TRBV10-3 and TRBJ1-3, with D perhaps TRBD1 (6 bases). V was pared by 4 bases and J by 0 bases, with 16 bases between. Germline loops: CDR1 ENHRY, CDR2 SYGVKD. CDR3 length equals 17 residues. CDR3 DNA sequence: TGTGCCATCAGTGCCTCTGGACAGTTGTTCTCTGGAAACACCATATATTTT. Amino acid sequence: CAISASGQLFSGNTIYF.

This clone was picked up a small number of times. The rearrangement links TRBV11-3 to TRBJ1-3; tentative D call: TRBD1 (6 bases). The CDR3 is 15 amino acids. Germline V gives CDR1 SGHNT, CDR2 YENEEA. Trimming pared 5 bases from V and 4 bases from J, leaving 15 bases between. The DNA of the CDR3 is TGTGCCAGCAGCGATCGACAGGTGCTGGGAAACACCATATATTTT. The encoded protein is CASSDRQVLGNTIYF.

This clone is labeled as medium-sized. The CDR3 DNA is TGTGCCAGCAGCAAACGGACAGGGGCGCAAATCTACGAGCAGTACTTC. Protein sequence: CASSKRTGAQIYEQYF. V gene TRBV9 combines with J gene TRBJ2-7; TRBD1 matches 9 bases. This CDR3 has 16 amino acids. The germline V gene has CDR1 SGDLS and CDR2 YYNGEE. With V trimmed by 4 bases and J by 3 bases, 11 bases remained unmatched.

This sequence joins TRBV9 and TRBJ1-6, with no clear D. Germline CDR1 is SGDLS and CDR2 is YYNGEE. Trimming stripped 5 bases from V and 0 bases from J, with 9 bases between. This CDR3 is 15 amino acids long. Here the CDR3 reads CASRTSGSYNSPLHF. The CDR3 bases are TGTGCCAGCAGAACATCGGGCTCCTATAATTCACCCCTCCACTTT.

This clone turned up a few times. The chain links TRBV6-8 to TRBJ2-7; D remains ambiguous. The V end was cut by 0 bases, the J end by 6 bases, with 12 bases between. The CDR3 covers 14 residues. The germline V gene has CDR1 MNHGY and CDR2 SAAAGT. The chain's CDR3 is CASSYSSLGGEQYF. The CDR3 DNA reads as TGTGCCAGCAGTTACTCGAGTCTCGGCGGCGAGCAGTACTTC.

This clone was counted only a few times. The chain is built from TRBV19 and TRBJ2-1; 10 nucleotides match TRBD2. Trimming cost V 9 bases and J 6 bases; bases outside gene matches: 11. The CDR3 spans 15 residues. Looked up from germline, CDR1 is LNHDA and CDR2 is SQIVND (reference sequence). CDR3 in amino acids: CASHPSGSGVNEQFF. The CDR3 DNA reads TGTGCCAGCCATCCTAGCGGGAGTGGTGTCAATGAGCAGTTCTTC.

This clone is medium-sized. The chain links TRBV11-3 to TRBJ1-2; TRBD1 agrees at 8 bases. Germline loops: CDR1 SGHNT, CDR2 YENEEA. The CDR3 runs to 14 residues. V lost 7 bases and J lost 3; bases outside the gene matches: 7. CDR3 in amino acids: CASIRTGRDYGYTF. The CDR3 DNA reads TGTGCCAGCATAAGGACAGGGCGGGACTATGGCTACACCTTC.

The chain recombines TRBV6-7 with TRBJ1-2; D perhaps matches TRBD1 (5 bases). TRBV6-7 is an open reading frame, and its role is uncertain. This CDR3 comprises 12 residues. V was clipped by 6 bases and J by 8 bases, with 13 bases between them. The CDR3 sequence is CASRIGGDGYTF. The DNA for the CDR3 is TGTGCCAGCAGAATCGGGGGAGACGGCTACACCTTC.